These 2 T cell receptor beta chains originate from one sample sequenced in a study of blood T cells in healthy people across ages (dated by TCRdb to the mid-2010s). The library was produced with 5' RACE. Instrument used: Illumina HiSeq 2500. A second PCR of about 6 to 11 cycles was run with a J-beta primer mix and a sample-barcoded 5' primer. TCRdb handled the public reads itself, with Q25 trimming in fastp and clone calling in MiXCR, and kept productive beta chains. Identical CDR3 protein sequences are pooled into one entry, listed with their most common genes and DNA. The sample records roughly 680,000 distinct CDR3 sequences, roughly half of which are singletons. About 13% of the sample is in the top ten clones. Input material: blood. The receptor set was obtained from a woman of 80 years or more in good health.

The V call is TRBV4-3, the J call TRBJ2-4; D is possibly TRBD1 (6 bases). The last part of the DNA fits TRBJ2-7 better; the J call may be wrong. The CDR3 covers 14 residues. Looked up from germline, CDR1 is LGHNA and CDR2 is YSLEER. CDR3 coding DNA: TGCGCCAGCAGCCAAGGCCAGGGGTCCGACGAGCAGTACTTC. Translated: CASSQGQGSDEQYF.

In its sample, this clonotype was seen a few times. The junction shows a germline mismatch at one end, possibly a read error. V gene TRBV25-1 combines with J gene TRBJ2-5, with a weak D call TRBD1 (6 bases). The CDR3 loop spans 14 amino acids. The germline CDR1 and CDR2 sequences are MGHDK and SYGVNS. DNA for the CDR3: TGTGCCAGCAGTGACGCAGGGGCCCAAGCGACCCAGTACTTC. Its translation: CASSDAGAQATQYF.